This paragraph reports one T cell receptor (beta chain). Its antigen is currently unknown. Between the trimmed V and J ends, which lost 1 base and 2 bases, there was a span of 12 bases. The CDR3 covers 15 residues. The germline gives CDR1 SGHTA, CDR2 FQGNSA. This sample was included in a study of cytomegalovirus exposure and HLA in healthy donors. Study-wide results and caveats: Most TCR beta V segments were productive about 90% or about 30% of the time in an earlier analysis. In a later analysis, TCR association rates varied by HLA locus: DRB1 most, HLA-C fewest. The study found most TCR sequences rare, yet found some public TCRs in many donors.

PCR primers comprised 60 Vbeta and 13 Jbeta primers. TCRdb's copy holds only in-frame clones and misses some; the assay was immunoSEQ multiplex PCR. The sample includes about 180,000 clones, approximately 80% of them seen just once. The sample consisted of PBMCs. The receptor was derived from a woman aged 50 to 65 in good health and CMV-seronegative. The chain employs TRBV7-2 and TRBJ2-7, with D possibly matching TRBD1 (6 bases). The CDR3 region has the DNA TGTGCCAGCAGCTTAGGGGCCAGGGGAACCTACGAGCAGTACTTC. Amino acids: CASSLGARGTYEQYF.